These 32 T cell receptor beta chains share one sample of origin, sequenced in a study of control samples from healthy donors and cancer patients. The repertoire was sequenced with immunoSEQ multiplex PCR; TCRdb's copy has only in-frame clones and lacks some. This sample yields over 150,000 clones, of which roughly 89% are seen a single time; about 1.4% belongs to the top ten. The sample consisted of blood. The receptors were sampled from a woman aged 45-65 years in good health.

The chain joins TRBV18 to TRBJ1-2, with D possibly TRBD1 on 5 matching bases. This CDR3 region has 14 residues. Looked up from germline, CDR1 is KGHSH and CDR2 is LQKENI. Trimming took 6 bases from V and 1 from J, leaving 12 bases between them. Written as DNA, the CDR3 is TGTGCCAGCTCCCCGACAGACGTTAACTATGGCTACACCTTC. This gives the protein CASSPTDVNYGYTF. Filled out from reference TRBV18 and TRBJ1-2, the complete variable domain reads NAGVMQNPRHLVRRRGQEARLRCSPMKGHSHVYWYRQLPEEGLKFMVYLQKENIIDESGMPKERFSAEFPKEGPSILRIQQVVRGDSAAYFCASSPTDVNYGYTFGSGTRLTVV.

This sequence joins TRBV5-6 and TRBJ1-2; 12 nucleotides agree with TRBD1. Germline V gene sequence: CDR1 SGHDT, CDR2 YYEEEE. V shed 3 bases and J 7 bases; nucleotides not matched to a gene: 1. The CDR3 loop spans 13 amino acids. CDR3 in DNA: TGTGCCAGCAGCTGGGGACAGGGGGCTGGCTACACCTTC. Translating it yields CASSWGQGAGYTF.

The chain joins TRBV14 to TRBJ2-7; 9 bases are a match to TRBD1. Germline V CDR1 and CDR2: SGHDN, FVKESK. Unmatched junction bases numbered 11, after V lost 3 bases and J lost 5 bases. The CDR3 spans 16 residues. The DNA for the CDR3 is TGTGCCAGCAGCCAGATTAGGGACAGGGACGCCCACGAGCAGTACTTC. Translation: CASSQIRDRDAHEQYF.

The chain combines TRBV3-1 (or the pseudogene TRBV3-2) with TRBJ1-2, with a tentative D call TRBD1 (6 bases). The CDR3 runs to 16 residues. Between the trimmed V and J ends, which lost 3 bases and 4 bases, there was a span of 18 bases. Germline lookup yields CDR1 LGHDT and CDR2 YNNKEL (reference sequence). In nucleotides, the CDR3 is TGTGCCAGCAGCCAGGGGGCCCGGAGCCGATTCTATGGCTACACCTTC. Protein: CASSQGARSRFYGYTF.

The V call is TRBV7-8, the J call TRBJ2-7; 10 bases align to TRBD2. Trimming took 1 base from V and 7 from J; bases not matched to a gene: 7. CDR1 and CDR2 from the germline V gene are SGHVS and FQNEAQ. The CDR3 is 15 residues long. The CDR3 DNA reads TGTGCCAGCAGCTTAGTAGCGGGGGGTTCCTTGGAGCAGTACTTC. Translated: CASSLVAGGSLEQYF.

This chain connects TRBV14 to TRBJ2-2; D gene unclear. Trimming shortened V by 0 bases and J by 4 bases, and 12 bases separated the two germline ends. Looked up from germline, CDR1 is SGHDN and CDR2 is FVKESK. This CDR3 comprises 16 residues. CDR3 in DNA: TGTGCCAGCAGCCAAGAGGGCGCGGAACTCACCGGGGAGCTGTTTTTT. Its translation is CASSQEGAELTGELFF.

This chain links TRBV6-1 with TRBJ2-1; TRBD2 aligns across 11 bases. The CDR3 is 19 residues long. Trimming removed 2 bases from V and 0 bases from J; junction bases left unmatched: 9. Germline CDR1 reads MNHNS; CDR2 reads SASEGT. Here the CDR3 reads CASSENGLAGFSSYNEQFF. The CDR3 nucleotides read TGTGCCAGCAGTGAAAATGGACTAGCGGGCTTTAGCTCCTACAATGAGCAGTTCTTC.

CDR3 region: CASTTLGGGRTEQYF. The CDR3 coding sequence is TGTGCCAGCACTACCCTCGGGGGGGGTCGGACCGAGCAGTACTTC. The gene calls are TRBV6-6 and TRBJ2-7; 8 positions agree with TRBD2. Looked up from germline, CDR1 is MNHNY and CDR2 is SVGAGI (reference sequence). The CDR3 is 15 residues long. The V gene end was trimmed by 7 bases and the J gene end by 6 bases; junction bases not matched to a gene: 14.

The rearrangement links TRBV9 to TRBJ2-5; 10 bases agree with TRBD2. The V and J ends lost 3 bases and 5 bases, in that order; junction bases with no gene match: 4. Germline V lookup: CDR1 SGDLS, CDR2 YYNGEE. The CDR3 consists of 14 residues. In DNA, the CDR3 is TGTGCCAGCAGCGCCGGGACTAGCGAGGAGACCCAGTACTTC. This translates into CASSAGTSEETQYF.

This chain joins TRBV6-6 and TRBJ2-4, with D maybe TRBD1 (6 bases). The CDR3 sequence is 14 residues long. Germline V gene sequence: CDR1 MNHNY, CDR2 SVGAGI (reference sequence). Deletions cut 5 bases from V and 7 bases from J, with 15 bases between. CDR3 DNA sequence: TGTGCCAGCAGTCTTAGGGGCAGGGGTAACATTCAGTACTTC. As protein: CASSLRGRGNIQYF.

V gene TRBV5-8 combines with J gene TRBJ1-1; D uncertain. This CDR3 has 13 amino acids. V was shortened by 4 bases and J by 10 bases, with 17 bases between the two germline ends. Germline V CDR1 and CDR2: SGHTS, YDEGEE. The DNA for the CDR3 is TGTGCCAGCAGCCCCCTATCGTGGGCGGGAGCTTTCTTT. Amino acid sequence: CASSPLSWAGAFF.

The genes are TRBV4-2 and TRBJ1-1; D remains unclear. V was cut by 0 bases and J by 1 base, with 12 bases left in between. Germline lookup yields CDR1 LGHNA and CDR2 YNFKEQ. The CDR3 is made up of 16 amino acids. CDR3 sequence (DNA): TGTGCCAGCAGCCAAGATCTACTGGCAAAGAACACTGAAGCTTTCTTT. Protein product: CASSQDLLAKNTEAFF.

This clone was recorded only once. The rearrangement joins TRBV3-1 (or the pseudogene TRBV3-2) to TRBJ1-6, with TRBD1 as a possible D gene (6 bases). CDR3 size: 15 residues. Trimming took 1 base from V and 7 from J, leaving 11 bases between them. The germline V gene encodes CDR1 LGHDT and CDR2 YNNKEL (reference sequence). CDR3 in amino acids: CASSQGGGGNSPLHF. As DNA, the CDR3 is TGTGCCAGCAGCCAAGGAGGGGGGGGGAATTCACCCCTCCACTTT.

This clone appeared a single time. The rearrangement links TRBV7-2 to TRBJ1-5; the D gene is possibly TRBD1 (5 bases). Germline V gene lookup returns CDR1 SGHTA and CDR2 FQGNSA. CDR3 length: 14 residues. Trimming removed 1 base at V and 5 bases at J, with 9 bases between. This chain's CDR3 is CASSLVGGDQPQHF. The CDR3 DNA sequence: TGTGCCAGCAGCTTAGTGGGAGGGGATCAGCCCCAGCATTTT.

The chain couples TRBV3-1 (or the pseudogene TRBV3-2) to TRBJ1-3; no firm D call. The V gene lost 3 bases and the J gene lost 4 bases, with 13 bases spanning the gap. This CDR3 has 15 residues. Germline V gives CDR1 LGHDT, CDR2 YNNKEL (reference sequence). The CDR3 nucleotides are TGTGCCAGCAGCCATCCCCCGGTAGAAGGAAACACCATATATTTT. Protein product: CASSHPPVEGNTIYF.

V usage is TRBV27 and J usage is TRBJ1-5; D is unclear. The CDR3 is 12 amino acids. V lost 3 bases, J lost 5 bases, and 5 bases lay in between. The germline gives CDR1 MNHEY, CDR2 SMNVEV (reference sequence). The CDR3 DNA follows: TGTGCCAGCAGTTTTCCCCATCAGCCCCAGCATTTT. Protein: CASSFPHQPQHF.

V and J are TRBV19 and TRBJ1-4; D ambiguous. This CDR3 comprises 15 residues. V was cut by 8 bases and J by 0 bases, with 13 bases left in between. Germline-derived CDR1 and CDR2 are LNHDA and SQIVND (reference sequence). CDR3 loop: CASSNDLATNEKLFF. The CDR3 nucleotides are TGTGCCAGTTCGAACGACCTTGCAACTAATGAAAAACTGTTTTTT.

The chain carries TRBV28 and TRBJ2-3; D possibly corresponds to TRBD2 (5 bases). With 2 bases removed from V and 0 bases from J, the gap between germline ends came to 9 bases. The CDR3 runs to 15 residues. Germline CDR1 is MDHEN and CDR2 is SYDVKM. The CDR3 DNA follows: TGTGCCAGCAGTTTAATGCGGGCAAGCACAGATACGCAGTATTTT. Protein: CASSLMRASTDTQYF.

The chain is built from TRBV24-1 and TRBJ1-2; the match to TRBD1 covers 7 bases. Germline-derived CDR1 and CDR2 are KGHDR and SFDVKD. The CDR3 runs to 15 residues. The V and J ends lost 7 bases and 6 bases, in that order; junction bases with no gene match: 13. CDR3 region: CATSRTGQARHGYTF. CDR3 in DNA: TGTGCCACCAGCCGGACTGGACAGGCCAGACATGGCTACACCTTC.

The chain has TRBV6-6 and TRBJ1-5, with D hard to call. V shed 5 bases and J shed 0 bases, with 14 bases lying between them. Looked up from germline, CDR1 is MNHNY and CDR2 is SVGAGI (reference sequence). This CDR3 contains 16 residues. CDR3 nucleotide sequence: TGTGCCAGCAGTCCAGGCGGGGTATATAGCAATCAGCCCCAGCATTTT. Translated: CASSPGGVYSNQPQHF.

This chain links TRBV28 with TRBJ1-6; D is possibly TRBD1 (5 bases). This CDR3 spans 16 amino acids. V was trimmed by 3 bases and J by 7 bases, leaving 16 bases between them. CDR1 and CDR2 from the germline V gene are MDHEN and SYDVKM. Here the CDR3 DNA reads TGTGCCAGCAGTTTCTTGATGGGGCAGCGGAATTCACCCCTCCACTTT. Translating it yields CASSFLMGQRNSPLHF.

The V and J genes are TRBV11-2 and TRBJ2-5; TRBD2 is a possible D gene (7 bases). From germline, CDR1 is SGHAT and CDR2 FQNNGV. Trimming cost V 0 bases and J 5 bases, with 13 bases left between them. This CDR3 is built from 15 residues. The CDR3 DNA follows: TGTGCCAGCAGCTTAGATCGGGGGGCCGGTGAGACCCAGTACTTC. Protein sequence: CASSLDRGAGETQYF.

This rearrangement joins TRBV5-1 to TRBJ2-7; 8 bases line up with TRBD1. The CDR3 runs 15 residues. J lost 2 bases, V lost 0 bases, and 4 bases had no gene match. The germline CDR1 and CDR2 sequences are SGHRS and YFSETQ. The CDR3 DNA reads TGCGCCAGCAGCTTGGGTCGGACAGGGCCCTACGAGCAGTACTTC. It codes for CASSLGRTGPYEQYF.

CDR3: CASRQGISPLHF. The DNA of the CDR3 is TGCGCCAGCAGACAGGGGATTTCACCCCTCCACTTT. The genes are TRBV5-1 and TRBJ1-6, with 7 bases aligning to TRBD1. CDR1 is SGHRS and CDR2 is YFSETQ in the germline V gene. The CDR3 sequence is 12 residues long. With 5 bases clipped from V and 9 bases from J, the junction kept 2 bases outside the gene matches.

This chain joins TRBV5-8 and TRBJ1-2; D is undetermined. There are 17 residues in the CDR3. Deletions cut 1 base from V and 0 bases from J, with 16 bases between. Germline CDR1 and CDR2: SGHTS and YDEGEE. In DNA, the CDR3 is TGTGCCAGCAGCTTGTTAGGGCGGACCGCTGCTAACTATGGCTACACCTTC. This sequence encodes CASSLLGRTAANYGYTF.

The J gene is TRBJ1-1, the V gene TRBV5-6; the D is unclear. Per the germline V gene, CDR1 is SGHDT and CDR2 is YYEEEE. The CDR3 is 15 amino acids. V was pared by 3 bases and J by 1 base, with 13 bases between. This chain's CDR3 is CASSYLQRPNTEAFF. CDR3 in DNA: TGTGCCAGCAGCTATTTGCAGAGACCGAACACTGAAGCTTTCTTT. The whole variable domain, filled in from reference TRBV5-6 and TRBJ1-1, reads DAGVTQSPTHLIKTRGQQVTLRCSPKSGHDTVSWYQQALGQGPQFIFQYYEEEERQRGNFPDRFSGHQFPNYSSELNVNALLLGDSALYLCASSYLQRPNTEAFFGQGTRLTVV.

The chain links TRBV19 to TRBJ1-5; D ambiguous. CDR1 and CDR2 (germline): LNHDA, SQIVND (reference sequence). Trimming left V 2 bases short and J 5 bases short, with 13 bases between. CDR3 length: 15 amino acids. The CDR3 sequence is CASSIHESADQPQHF. The CDR3 nucleotides are TGTGCCAGTAGTATACACGAGTCCGCCGATCAGCCCCAGCATTTT.

This chain connects TRBV28 to TRBJ1-2, with no clear D. Germline V gene data show CDR1 as MDHEN and CDR2 as SYDVKM. CDR3 size: 14 residues. V was trimmed by 3 bases and J by 4 bases, leaving 12 bases between them. The DNA for the CDR3 is TGTGCCAGCAGTTTTATAGGCCGGATCTATGGCTACACCTTC. Encoded protein: CASSFIGRIYGYTF.

This clone was observed a handful of times. The rearrangement links TRBV4-2 to TRBJ1-5; D possibly corresponds to TRBD1 (6 bases). This CDR3 comprises 14 residues. Germline CDR1 is LGHNA and CDR2 is YNFKEQ. V was trimmed by 5 bases and J by 3 bases, leaving 11 bases between them. The CDR3 DNA follows: TGTGCCAGCAGCGCCCGGGACATCAATCAGCCCCAGCATTTT. Protein sequence: CASSARDINQPQHF.

V usage is TRBV19 and J usage is TRBJ1-1; D may be TRBD1 (6 bases). The CDR3 runs to 15 residues. V lost 2 bases, J lost 1 base, and 11 bases lay in between. CDR1 is LNHDA, CDR2 SQIVND, per germline (reference sequence). The CDR3 here is CASSIPDRPNTEAFF. CDR3 sequence (DNA): TGTGCCAGTAGTATACCGGACAGACCGAACACTGAAGCTTTCTTT.

The chain uses TRBV6-2 or TRBV6-3 and TRBJ2-2; 7 positions agree with TRBD2. The CDR3 is 17 amino acids. Germline values: CDR1 MNHEY, CDR2 SVGEGT. Germline trimming cut 6 bases from V and 4 bases from J; bases unmatched to any gene: 14. The CDR3 protein is CASSPSVAGAGTGELFF. DNA of the CDR3: TGTGCCAGCAGCCCTTCGGTAGCGGGCGCGGGCACCGGGGAGCTGTTTTTT.

J is TRBJ1-5 and V is TRBV5-1; 8 positions match TRBD1. V gave up 4 bases and J gave up 7 bases; unmatched junction bases: 10. Germline V gene data show CDR1 as SGHRS and CDR2 as YFSETQ. The CDR3 totals 15 residues. CDR3 region: CASSLLDRETQPQHF. Written as DNA, the CDR3 is TGCGCCAGCAGCCTCCTGGACAGGGAGACGCAGCCCCAGCATTTT.